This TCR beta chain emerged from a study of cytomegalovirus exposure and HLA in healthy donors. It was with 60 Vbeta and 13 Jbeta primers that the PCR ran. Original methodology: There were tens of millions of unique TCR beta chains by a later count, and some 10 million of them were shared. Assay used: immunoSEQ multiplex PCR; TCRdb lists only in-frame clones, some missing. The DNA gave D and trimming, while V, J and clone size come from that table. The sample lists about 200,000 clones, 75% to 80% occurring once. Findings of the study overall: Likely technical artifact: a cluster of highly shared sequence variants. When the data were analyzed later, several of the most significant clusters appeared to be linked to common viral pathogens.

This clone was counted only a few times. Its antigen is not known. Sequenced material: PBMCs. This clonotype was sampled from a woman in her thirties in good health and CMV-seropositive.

CDR3 sequence (DNA): TGCAGCGTCGCTGGACAGGGCACTGGCTACACCTTC. It yields the protein CSVAGQGTGYTF. This sequence joins TRBV29-1 and TRBJ1-2, with 8 bases lining up with TRBD1. The junction had 7 bases not matched to a gene; V was cut back by 6 bases and J by 7 bases. CDR1 is SQVTM and CDR2 is ANQGSEA in the germline V gene. The CDR3 totals 12 residues.